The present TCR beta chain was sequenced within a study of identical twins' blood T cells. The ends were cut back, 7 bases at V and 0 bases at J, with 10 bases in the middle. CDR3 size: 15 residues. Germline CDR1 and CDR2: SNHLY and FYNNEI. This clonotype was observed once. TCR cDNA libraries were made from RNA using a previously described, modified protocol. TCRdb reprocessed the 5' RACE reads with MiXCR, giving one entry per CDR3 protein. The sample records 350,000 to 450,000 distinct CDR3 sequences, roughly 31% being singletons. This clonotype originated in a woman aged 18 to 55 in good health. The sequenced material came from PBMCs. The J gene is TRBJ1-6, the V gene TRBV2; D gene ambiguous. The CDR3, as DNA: TGTGCCAGCAATCGCGAAAGCTCCTATAATTCACCCCTCCACTTT. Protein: CASNRESSYNSPLHF. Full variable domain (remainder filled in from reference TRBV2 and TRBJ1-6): EPEVTQTPSHQVTQMGQEVILRCVPISNHLYFYWYRQILGQKVEFLVSFYNNEISEKSEIFDDQFSVERPDGSNFTLKIRSTKLEDSAMYFCASNRESSYNSPLHFGNGTRLTVT.